Listed below are T cell receptor beta chains from one sample, sequenced in a study of spatial heterogeneity in lung cancer. TCRdb redid the calling of the 5' RACE reads with MiXCR, one entry per CDR3 protein. Of about 120,000 distinct CDR3 sequences in the sample, 12% were seen once. Material: PBMCs, obtained at follow-up. Every receptor here comes from a male donor with early-stage non-small cell lung cancer. The CDR3 runs from the conserved cysteine through the conserved F or W.

J | V | CDR3
TRBJ1-5 | TRBV20-1 | CSARETANQPQHF
TRBJ2-4 | TRBV20-1 | CSARDELAKNIQYF
TRBJ1-5 | TRBV28 | CASSLGPPQHF
TRBJ2-7 | TRBV6-5 | CASSYGRTYEQYF
TRBJ1-4 | TRBV6-6 | CASRTGVSEKLFF
TRBJ2-5 | TRBV5-1 | CASSSGGGEETQYF
TRBJ2-1 | TRBV19 | CASTVRQNYNEQFF
TRBJ1-1 | TRBV7-8 | CASSLSRATNTEAFF
TRBJ1-3 | TRBV29-1 | CSATREVSGNTIYF
TRBJ1-4 | TRBV4-2 | CASAKGQGPEKLFF
TRBJ1-4 | TRBV11-2 | CASSLGLGSNEKLFF
TRBJ2-3 | TRBV7-2 | CASSSTSSREYF
TRBJ1-5 | TRBV28 | CASSPGYKGPLYQPQHF
TRBJ1-2 | TRBV20-1 | CSAREGAQDGYTF
TRBJ2-1 | TRBV4-1 | CASSQGRGTRGYNEQFF
TRBJ1-6 | TRBV7-3 | CASSGQTVTPLHF
TRBJ1-4 | TRBV4-3 | CASSQVGVINEKLFF
TRBJ1-1 | TRBV28 | CASSIQGAYKVTEAFF
TRBJ2-2 | TRBV7-2 | CASSPLAGDTGELFF
TRBJ1-5 | TRBV5-6 | CASSFWSDQPQHF
TRBJ2-1 | TRBV7-3 | CASSLTLQGPSLYNEQFF
TRBJ2-7 | TRBV5-5 | CASSPEHVRAYEQYF
TRBJ2-7 | TRBV20-1 | CSARRPGTSYEQYF
TRBJ1-5 | TRBV12-3/TRBV12-4 | CASTAGRNNQPQHF
TRBJ1-1 | TRBV5-1 | CASSLEGVATEAFF
TRBJ2-1 | TRBV18 | CASSTGQGGYEQFF
TRBJ2-1 | TRBV5-1 | CASSQDRPNYNEQFF
TRBJ2-7 | TRBV29-1 | CSVGRGPYEQYF
TRBJ2-7 | TRBV11-2 | CASSPRTGFYEQYF
TRBJ2-7 | TRBV28 | CASSFSVGRTTYEQYF
TRBJ1-2 | TRBV29-1 | CSVVGTGSYGYTF
TRBJ2-5 | TRBV28 | CASSLSPPGGNQYF
TRBJ2-1 | TRBV24-1 | CATSDASVAEQFF
TRBJ2-3 | TRBV29-1 | CSVGTFTDTQYF
TRBJ1-4 | TRBV18 | CASSPPGAREKLFF